The 22 T cell receptor beta chains given below trace back to one sample, sequenced in a study of technical replicates of blood from a handful of donors. The assay was immunoSEQ multiplex PCR, and TCRdb's table has in-frame clones only and misses some. The sample contains more than 90,000 clones, about 96% of which appear only once. Specimen: T cells isolated from PBMCs. These TCRs come from a human donor in good health.

The J gene is TRBJ2-7, the V gene TRBV28; 7 bases match TRBD1. This CDR3 comprises 13 residues. Germline lookup yields CDR1 MDHEN and CDR2 SYDVKM. The V and J ends lost 2 bases and 5 bases, in that order; junction bases with no gene match: 3. CDR3 in DNA: TGTGCCAGCAGTTTAGTAGGGGGCGACGAGCAGTACTTC. As protein: CASSLVGGDEQYF.

This chain connects TRBV7-9 to TRBJ1-1; tentatively, D is TRBD1 (6 bases). The CDR3 is made up of 13 amino acids. V lost 5 bases, J lost 6 bases, and 13 bases lay in between. CDR1 and CDR2 from the germline V gene are SEHNR and FQNEAQ (reference sequence). In DNA form, the CDR3 reads TGTGCCAGCAGCCAGACAGGCGTTGCTGAAGCTTTCTTT. Translated: CASSQTGVAEAFF.

This clone was found once. V and J are TRBV7-3 and TRBJ2-7; 8 bases align to TRBD2. The CDR3 totals 16 residues. V was clipped by 0 bases and J by 2 bases; unmatched bases: 6. Germline-derived CDR1 and CDR2 are SGHTA and FQGTGA. CDR3 amino acids: CASSLTPTSVPYEQYF. The CDR3 DNA reads TGTGCCAGCAGCTTAACCCCGACTAGCGTACCCTACGAGCAGTACTTC.

This chain joins TRBV2 and TRBJ2-7; 7 bases map to TRBD1. The junction had 7 bases not matched to a gene; V was cut back by 8 bases and J by 6 bases. Germline CDR1 is SNHLY and CDR2 is FYNNEI. The CDR3 consists of 12 residues. The CDR3 protein is CASQTGQPEQYF. In DNA form, the CDR3 reads TGTGCCAGCCAGACGGGACAGCCCGAGCAGTACTTC.

This clone appeared a single time. The chain recombines TRBV19 with TRBJ2-7; 8 bases are shared with TRBD1. The J segment lost 3 bases and the V segment lost 4 bases, leaving 5 bases of the junction unmatched. Per the germline V gene, CDR1 is LNHDA and CDR2 is SQIVND (reference sequence). This CDR3 is built from 14 residues. The CDR3 nucleotides read TGTGCCAGTAGTACAGGGACAGGCTACTACGAGCAGTACTTC. It translates to CASSTGTGYYEQYF.

This chain joins TRBV10-3 and TRBJ2-5; 9 positions match TRBD2. The CDR3 sequence is 16 residues long. Trimming at V came to 1 base and at J to 5 bases, leaving 8 bases not matched to a gene. Germline V gives CDR1 ENHRY, CDR2 SYGVKD. The CDR3 DNA reads as TGTGCCATCAGTGAGTGGATAGCGGGAGCGGGGGAGACCCAGTACTTC. It is translated as CAISEWIAGAGETQYF.

The chain joins TRBV30 to TRBJ2-7; 7 bases agree with TRBD2. The CDR3 has 13 residues. In germline, CDR1 is GTSNPN, CDR2 SVGIG (reference sequence). Unmatched junction bases numbered 10, after V lost 7 bases and J lost 4 bases. CDR3: CALTRDYSYEQYF. Here the CDR3 DNA reads TGTGCCTTGACCCGGGACTATTCTTACGAGCAGTACTTC.

V gene TRBV27 combines with J gene TRBJ2-3, with 7 bases identical to TRBD1. This CDR3 contains 14 residues. Looked up from germline, CDR1 is MNHEY and CDR2 is SMNVEV (reference sequence). The V gene end was trimmed by 5 bases and the J gene end by 4 bases; junction bases not matched to a gene: 6. The CDR3 sequence: CASSLGTAPDTQYF. The CDR3 nucleotides read TGTGCCAGCAGTCTGGGGACAGCGCCAGATACGCAGTATTTT.

The genes are TRBV5-3 and TRBJ1-5; D may be TRBD1 (6 bases). TRBV5-3 is an ORF; its function is uncertain. This CDR3 contains 14 residues. Trimming stripped 1 base from V and 8 bases from J, with 13 bases between. The CDR3 protein is CARSLNTGREPQHF. The CDR3, as DNA: TGTGCCAGAAGCTTGAACACAGGGAGGGAGCCCCAGCATTTT.

The chain recombines TRBV27 with TRBJ1-2; D call uncertain. This CDR3 spans 11 amino acids. Trimming shortened V by 7 bases and J by 10 bases, and 13 bases separated the two germline ends. The germline V gene encodes CDR1 MNHEY and CDR2 SMNVEV (reference sequence). CDR3 amino acids: CASIYRGYYTF. The CDR3, as DNA: TGTGCCAGCATCTACCGGGGTTACTACACCTTC.

This chain uses TRBV4-3 with TRBJ2-3; D perhaps matches TRBD2 (6 bases). The CDR3 is made up of 14 amino acids. V was clipped by 4 bases and J by 2 bases, with 10 bases between them. Germline V gene lookup returns CDR1 LGHNA and CDR2 YSLEER. The DNA of the CDR3 is TGCGCCAGCAGCCGAGGACTACACACAGATACGCAGTATTTT. Residues: CASSRGLHTDTQYF.

The chain carries TRBV7-8 and TRBJ2-5; perhaps TRBD1 as D (6 bases). Trimming left V 3 bases short and J 1 base short, with 9 bases between. The CDR3 covers 14 residues. Germline V gene lookup returns CDR1 SGHVS and CDR2 FQNEAQ. The DNA of the CDR3 is TGTGCCAGCAGCTTCCTACAGGGCCAAGAGACCCAGTACTTC. Its protein is CASSFLQGQETQYF. Full variable domain (remainder filled in from reference TRBV7-8 and TRBJ2-5): GAGVSQSPRYKVAKRGQDVALRCDPISGHVSLFWYQQALGQGPEFLTYFQNEAQLDKSGLPSDRFFAERPEGSVSTLKIQRTQQEDSAVYLCASSFLQGQETQYFGPGTRLLVL.

This clone was seen a single time. This chain joins TRBV25-1 and TRBJ1-5; D unresolved. The ends were cut back, 4 bases at V and 4 bases at J, with 14 bases in the middle. CDR1 is MGHDK, CDR2 SYGVNS, per germline. This CDR3 spans 15 amino acids. The CDR3 protein is CASSGSAGSNQPQHF. In DNA, the CDR3 is TGTGCCAGCAGTGGCTCAGCAGGATCAAATCAGCCCCAGCATTTT.

The chain combines TRBV19 with TRBJ1-2; D is unclear. This CDR3 has 11 residues. Germline assignment: CDR1 LNHDA and CDR2 SQIVND (reference sequence). V lost 7 bases to trimming and J lost 3 bases, with 6 bases between them. The CDR3 DNA reads as TGTGCCAGTAATTCTGACTATGGCTACACCTTC. Amino acid sequence: CASNSDYGYTF.

The chain has TRBV30 and TRBJ1-4, with TRBD1 matching 9 bases. Germline CDR1 is GTSNPN and CDR2 is SVGIG (reference sequence). The CDR3 covers 14 residues. V lost 5 bases and J lost 8; bases outside the gene matches: 9. The CDR3 bases are TGTGCCTGGGAAAACAGACAGGGGGACGAAAAACTGTTTTTT. Protein sequence: CAWENRQGDEKLFF. The entire variable domain, with the rest obtained from reference TRBV30 and TRBJ1-4, is as follows: SQTIHQWPATLVQPVGSPLSLECTVEGTSNPNLYWYRQAAGRGLQLLFYSVGIGQISSEVPQNLSASRPQDRQFILSSKKLLLSDSGFYLCAWENRQGDEKLFFGSGTQLSVL.

Here the CDR3 reads CASSLGGSPADTQYF. In nucleotides, the CDR3 is TGTGCCAGCAGCTTAGGCGGGAGCCCCGCAGATACGCAGTATTTT. The chain joins TRBV7-2 to TRBJ2-3; 7 nucleotides agree with TRBD2. This CDR3 has 15 amino acids. The germline V gene has CDR1 SGHTA and CDR2 FQGNSA. V gave up 1 base and J gave up 4 bases; unmatched junction bases: 5.

This clone appeared once. The chain has TRBV6-5 and TRBJ2-5; the D is unclear. The germline V and J ends were trimmed by 7 bases and 7 bases, with 19 bases remaining between them. Germline CDR1 reads MNHEY; CDR2 reads SVGAGI. CDR3 size: 14 residues. For the CDR3, the DNA is TGTGCCAGCAACTCCCCATACTCCCCGGGGACCCAGTACTTC. Its protein product is CASNSPYSPGTQYF.

The chain is built from TRBV9 and TRBJ2-1, with TRBD2 matching 9 bases. CDR1 SGDLS and CDR2 YYNGEE come from the germline V gene. The trim removed 4 bases at V and 3 bases at J, leaving 5 bases unmatched. The CDR3 loop spans 15 amino acids. The CDR3 spells CASSLAGTGYNEQFF. CDR3 sequence (DNA): TGTGCCAGCAGCCTAGCGGGAACCGGCTACAATGAGCAGTTCTTC.

The chain joins TRBV7-9 to TRBJ1-5; 9 bases are a match to TRBD1. The CDR3 spans 13 residues. Germline trimming cut 5 bases from V and 5 bases from J; bases unmatched to any gene: 1. The germline V gene encodes CDR1 SEHNR and CDR2 FQNEAQ (reference sequence). The CDR3 region has the DNA TGTGCCAGCAGCCGGACAGGGGATCAGCCCCAGCATTTT. Encoded protein: CASSRTGDQPQHF.

V is TRBV6-6 and J is TRBJ1-1, with 8 bases aligning to TRBD1. Germline assignment: CDR1 MNHNY and CDR2 SVGAGI (reference sequence). V shed 5 bases and J 7 bases; nucleotides not matched to a gene: 6. This CDR3 has 13 amino acids. The DNA of the CDR3 is TGTGCCAGCAGTACCGGGACAGGCCTTGAAGCTTTCTTT. Residues: CASSTGTGLEAFF.

V usage is TRBV7-9 and J usage is TRBJ2-7, with a tentative D call TRBD2 (6 bases). The CDR3 covers 13 residues. V lost 4 bases and J lost 3, with 10 bases in between. Germline CDR1 and CDR2: SEHNR and FQNEAQ (reference sequence). The CDR3 bases are TGTGCCAGCAGCTCCGGGAGCGGCTACGAGCAGTACTTC. It encodes CASSSGSGYEQYF.

This clone was seen once. The rearrangement links TRBV25-1 to TRBJ1-1; D is possibly TRBD1 (5 bases). Trimming shortened V by 8 bases and J by 5 bases, and 12 bases separated the two germline ends. This CDR3 is 12 amino acids long. Germline CDR1 and CDR2: MGHDK and SYGVNS. For the CDR3, the DNA is TGTGCCAGCCAGGGTGTGGCGACTGAAGCTTTCTTT. Translating it yields CASQGVATEAFF.